This T cell receptor beta chain is drawn from a study of blood T cell repertoires in COVID-19. Study as a whole: Researchers got acute and convalescent COVID-19 samples from the United States, Italy and Spain. From T cells, B-cell-depleted T cells, or PBMCs came the material, which was cDNA or gDNA.

Here immunoSEQ multiplex PCR was the method, and the copy in TCRdb shows in-frame clones only, minus some. This repertoire shows some 150,000 clones, around 84% found once; its top ten account for around 2.5%. This clonotype was obtained from a human donor with acute or convalescent COVID-19. The donor label of this sample is uncertain. Sequenced input: peripheral blood.

CDR3 residues: CASRNSGRYTGELFF. Written as DNA, the CDR3 is TGTGCCAGCAGGAATAGCGGGAGATACACCGGGGAGCTGTTTTTT. The chain joins TRBV7-2 to TRBJ2-2, with TRBD2 matching 9 bases. Trimming removed 6 bases from V and 3 bases from J; junction bases left unmatched: 5. Per germline, CDR1 SGHTA and CDR2 FQGNSA. The CDR3 is 15 residues long.